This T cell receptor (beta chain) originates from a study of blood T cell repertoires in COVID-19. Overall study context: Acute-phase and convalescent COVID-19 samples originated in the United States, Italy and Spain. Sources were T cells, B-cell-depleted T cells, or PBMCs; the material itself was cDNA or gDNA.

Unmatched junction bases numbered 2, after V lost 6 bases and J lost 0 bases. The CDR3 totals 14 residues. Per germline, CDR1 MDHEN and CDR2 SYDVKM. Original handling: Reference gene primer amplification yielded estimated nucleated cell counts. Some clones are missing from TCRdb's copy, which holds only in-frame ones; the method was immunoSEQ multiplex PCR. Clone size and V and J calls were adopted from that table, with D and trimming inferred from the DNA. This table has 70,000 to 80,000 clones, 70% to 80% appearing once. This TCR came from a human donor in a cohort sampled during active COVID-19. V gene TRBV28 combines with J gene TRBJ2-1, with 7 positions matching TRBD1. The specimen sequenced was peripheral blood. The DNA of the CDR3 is TGTGCCAGCAGGTCAGGGGGCTCCTACAATGAGCAGTTCTTC. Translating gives CASRSGGSYNEQFF.